This TCR beta chain emerged from a study of blood T cell repertoires in COVID-19 (dated by TCRdb to the early 2020s). About the full investigation: Collaborator samples came from the United States, Italy and Spain and covered acute and convalescent phases of COVID-19. Deeply sampled blood TCRbeta repertoires from subjects exposed to, actively infected with, or recovered from COVID-19 were included in the dataset. Where HLA class I and class II types were available, the types were taken from metadata supplied by the sample provider, not from assay-based typing. The samples were drawn from the first 160 participants of the ongoing ImmuneRACE study and from about 1,200 subjects provided by 6 global collaborators. A de-identified subject ID, COVID-19 status, age in years and sex were almost always included in the sample metadata. The repertoires were released in a freely available public database intended as a resource for research on the immune response to SARS-CoV-2. The prospective study material was composed of cDNA or gDNA derived from T cells, B-cell-depleted T cells, or PBMCs. Overall study results and their limits: The amount of clinical and demographic metadata varied by source and participant and was provided uncurated.

Each collaborating institution followed its own protocols to collect whole blood in K2EDTA tubes. For TCRbeta analysis, collaborators shipped samples in one of three forms: frozen whole blood, isolated PBMCs, or DNA extracted from either of those sample types. With regard to this clone: Its antigen is not yet known. Base-call qualities are not available, and no considerably larger clone is one nucleotide away.

The immunoSEQ Assay, a bias-controlled multiplex PCR, was used to amplify TCRbeta CDR3 regions from genomic DNA. The paper's processing steps were these. The number of nucleated cells in each sample was estimated from the amplification of reference gene primers within the assay. To quantify the absolute abundance of each unique TCRbeta CDR3 rearrangement, sequence reads were collapsed and filtered. For each sample, productive Simpson clonality was calculated by taking the square root of Simpson's diversity index across productive rearrangements. The table comes from immuneACCESS by way of TCRdb, which keeps in-frame sequences with V and J called. Part of the clones is missing from these tables; in studies checked, under half for an unresolved V gene and the rest for unknown reasons. The DNA was the basis for D and trimming; V, J and clone size are from that table. The sample records 95,000 to 110,000 clones, roughly 91% of which are singletons. The ten largest clones represent around 5.5% of the sample.

Clipping removes 6 bases from V and 6 bases from J, with 14 as the unmatched junction base count. Per the germline V gene (reference sequence), SGHNT is the CDR1 and YYREEE is the CDR2. Taken from cysteine to phenylalanine, the CDR3 has 16 residues. The DNA shown is the 48-base CDR3, in frame from base 1. The chain uses TRBV5-4 and TRBJ2-1, and 8 bases in between align with TRBD2. This TCR was sampled from a human donor in a cohort sampled during active COVID-19. Sample: peripheral blood. The CDR3 sequence is CASTSRPGRAANEQFF. DNA sequence: TGTGCCAGCACAAGCCGACCCGGGAGGGCCGCCAATGAGCAGTTCTTC.